This TCR beta chain stems from a study of shared clonotypes between healthy human individuals. Donors comprised only Caucasian adults living in Nashville, Tennessee. Details on this clone: Its antigen is currently unknown.

Sequencing was performed with immunoSEQ multiplex PCR; in TCRdb, only in-frame clones are kept and a portion is missing. The sample includes some 650,000 clones, about 96% of them seen just once. Study findings and constraints: Researchers found naive subsets generally carried larger estimated richness than memory subsets.

Trimming at V came to 3 bases and at J to 0 bases, leaving 6 bases not matched to a gene. This CDR3 has 16 amino acids. Germline loops: CDR1 KGHSH, CDR2 LQKENI. The J gene is TRBJ2-3, the V gene TRBV18; TRBD1 matches at 7 bases. The origin of this receptor is a woman aged 25 to 39 in good health. Sequencing was done on a sample of naive CD4+ T cells sorted from blood. Specified subset: CD45RA+ positively selected. The CDR3 loop reads CASSPTGTASTDTQYF. DNA of the CDR3: TGTGCCAGCTCACCGACCGGGACAGCCAGCACAGATACGCAGTATTTT. Together with reference TRBV18 and TRBJ2-3, the CDR3 gives the full variable domain: NAGVMQNPRHLVRRRGQEARLRCSPMKGHSHVYWYRQLPEEGLKFMVYLQKENIIDESGMPKERFSAEFPKEGPSILRIQQVVRGDSAAYFCASSPTGTASTDTQYFGPGTRLTVL.